This T cell receptor beta chain was identified in a study of OX40 agonist ivuxolimab in advanced cancers. For the study at large: Patients were dosed with the agonistic anti-OX40 (CD134) antibody ivuxolimab. General study points: CD4+ and CD8+ T cells in blood underwent clonal expansion by week 6 at 0.1 to 3.0 mg/kg. There were, on average, more expanded clones in CD8+ T cells than in CD4+.

Remarks on this clone: Antigen unknown.

With 3 bases removed from V and 5 bases from J, the gap between germline ends came to 7 bases. CDR1 and CDR2 from the germline V gene are MDHEN and SYDVKM. There are 13 residues in the CDR3. Clones were read by immunoSEQ multiplex PCR, and TCRdb kept only the in-frame ones, dropping some. The data show about 95,000 clones, about 91% seen once. Sampling of blood occurred at baseline, cycle 4 day 1, and cycle 7 day 1. The sequence was collected from an adult with an advanced solid tumor such as melanoma, head and neck, liver or kidney cancer. This chain connects TRBV28 to TRBJ1-4; D possibly corresponds to TRBD1 (6 bases). The sequences come from CD4+ or CD8+ T cells sorted from blood, collected in a trial of the OX40 agonist ivuxolimab. The CDR3 reads CASSFGGNEKLFF. The CDR3 DNA is TGTGCCAGCAGTTTCGGGGGCAATGAAAAACTGTTTTTT.